These T cell receptor beta chains were read from a single sample in a study of cytomegalovirus exposure and HLA in healthy donors. The data were produced by immunoSEQ multiplex PCR, yet TCRdb's version contains in-frame clones alone and is incomplete. Among around 200,000 clones listed, roughly 85% were seen once. The sample consisted of PBMCs. All receptors come from a woman aged 25 to 39 in good health and CMV-seropositive. Each CDR3 is given with its conserved first and last residue. Fields, in order: V gene, D gene, J gene, clone size, CDR3 DNA, CDR3 protein. A D gene is named only where the DNA matches it firmly. Size is stated for part of the rows, as once, few or many counts, or as a class when the clone is expanded.

>TRBV5-1|NA|TRBJ2-3|NA
TGCGCCAGCAGCCTTTTCTTTGGGGTTCCGGCGGGGCTTAGCACAGATACGCAGTATTTT
CASSLFFGVPAGLSTDTQYF
>TRBV10-2|TRBD2|TRBJ2-3|NA
TGCGCCAGCAGCGAGACTAGCGTGGGCACAGATACGCAGTATTTT
CASSETSVGTDTQYF
>TRBV4-3|NA|TRBJ2-3|many
TGCGCCAGCAGCCAAGTCTCGGCCTCTAGCGATCCCAACACAGATACGCAGTATTTT
CASSQVSASSDPNTDTQYF
>TRBV25-1|TRBD1|TRBJ2-1|NA
TGTGCCAGCAATTCCCGTAGGGGGCAAGAGCAGTTCTTC
CASNSRRGQEQFF
>TRBV29-1|NA|TRBJ1-2|NA
TGCAGCGACCTCTGGCTTTATGGCTACACCTTC
CSDLWLYGYTF
>TRBV19|NA|TRBJ2-1|NA
TGTGCCAGTAGTATTTTTCATGGTGGCTCTGGCTCCTACAATGAGCAGTTCTTC
CASSIFHGGSGSYNEQFF
>TRBV10-3|TRBD2|TRBJ2-7|few
TGTGCCATTGCCGGGACTACCTACGAGCAGTACTTC
CAIAGTTYEQYF
>TRBV7-2|NA|TRBJ1-2|NA
TGTGCCAGCAGCTTAGGGGGCAGGGGCACCTATGGCTACACCTTC
CASSLGGRGTYGYTF
>TRBV27|NA|TRBJ2-6|NA
TGTGCCAGCGCCCTAGCGACTGGGGCCAACGTCCTGACTTTC
CASALATGANVLTF
>TRBV11-3|TRBD2|TRBJ2-3|NA
TGTGCCAGCAGCTTAGGCAGACTAGCGGCCGAAGATACGCAGTATTTT
CASSLGRLAAEDTQYF
>TRBV5-6|TRBD2|TRBJ2-1|once
TGTGCCAGCAGCCTAAACCGTCGAGCGGGAGTATCCTACAATGAGCAGTTCTTC
CASSLNRRAGVSYNEQFF
>TRBV5-6|NA|TRBJ2-1|NA
TGTGCCAGCAGCTTGGATGTTATTCCCTCCTACAATGAGCAGTTCTTC
CASSLDVIPSYNEQFF
>TRBV14|NA|TRBJ2-7|NA
TGTGCCAGCAGCCAATTCACGGGGGGCCCCTACGAGCAGTACTTC
CASSQFTGGPYEQYF
>TRBV14|TRBD1|TRBJ1-1|once
TGTGCCAGCAGCCCCCCAGGGGGCACTGAAGCTTTCTTT
CASSPPGGTEAFF
>TRBV29-1|NA|TRBJ2-5|once
TGCAGCGTTGGATTTCGGGAGACCCAGTACTTC
CSVGFRETQYF
>TRBV9|NA|TRBJ1-4|few
TGTGCCAGCAGCCGTACCGACAGTCCAACTAATGAAAAACTGTTTTTT
CASSRTDSPTNEKLFF
>TRBV14|NA|TRBJ1-1|NA
TGTGCCAGCAGTCTTACTTCCGGGGACACTGAAGCTTTCTTT
CASSLTSGDTEAFF
>TRBV5-6|NA|TRBJ1-4|NA
TGTGCCAGCAGCTTGGGGCCAGGGCCCCCTATAACTAATGAAAAACTGTTTTTT
CASSLGPGPPITNEKLFF
>TRBV4-1|NA|TRBJ2-1|few
TGCGCCAGCAGACGACCCGGGACTCTTAGCAATGAGCAGTTCTTC
CASRRPGTLSNEQFF
>TRBV7-9|TRBD1|TRBJ1-2|NA
TGTGCCAGCAGCGGAGACAGGGATTTTGACTATGGCTACACCTTC
CASSGDRDFDYGYTF
>TRBV19|NA|TRBJ1-5|NA
TGTGCCAGTATCCTCTCAGGACAGAGCAATCAGCCCCAGCATTTT
CASILSGQSNQPQHF
>TRBV10-2|NA|TRBJ1-2|NA
TGCGCCAGCAGTGACGGCAAGGGGATAGATGGCTACACCTTC
CASSDGKGIDGYTF
>TRBV27|TRBD1|TRBJ1-2|NA
TGTGCCAGCAGTCCTCAGGGGGCCGCCTATGGCTACACCTTC
CASSPQGAAYGYTF
>TRBV2|TRBD1|TRBJ1-3|few
TGTGCCAGACAGGGGGCGTTGGGAAACACCATATATTTT
CARQGALGNTIYF
>TRBV4-2|TRBD1|TRBJ1-2|NA
TGTGCCAGCAGCCCCCGACAGGGGGGCAATGGCTACACCTTC
CASSPRQGGNGYTF
>TRBV4-3|NA|TRBJ2-5|NA
TGCGCCAGCAGCCAAGATCAGGTCGGCCAAGAGACCCAGTACTTC
CASSQDQVGQETQYF
>TRBV4-1|TRBD1|TRBJ2-7|once
TGCGCCAGCAGCCAAGTTCTGACAGGGGAAACCTACGAGCAGTACTTC
CASSQVLTGETYEQYF
>TRBV4-1|NA|TRBJ2-7|NA
TGCGCCAGCAGCCAAGATGTGACAACCACCTACGAGCAGTACTTC
CASSQDVTTTYEQYF
>TRBV25-1|NA|TRBJ1-2|NA
TGTGCCAGCAGTGCCCCCGTAGGACACTTAAACTATGGCTACACCTTC
CASSAPVGHLNYGYTF
>TRBV11-2|NA|TRBJ2-7|NA
TGTGCCAGCAGCTACGAGGGATCCTACGAGCAGTACTTC
CASSYEGSYEQYF
>TRBV4-3|TRBD1|TRBJ1-2|NA
TGCGCCAGCAGCCAAGCCCGAGGACAGGGGGCAGAAGGCTACACCTTC
CASSQARGQGAEGYTF
>TRBV2|TRBD2|TRBJ2-4|few
TGTGCCAGCAGTGGAGGAGCGGGAGGACCAAGGCACATTCAGTACTTC
CASSGGAGGPRHIQYF
>TRBV7-8|NA|TRBJ1-2|NA
TGTGCCAGCAGTCATTTCCGAACAGGATCCCCGAACTATGGCTACACCTTC
CASSHFRTGSPNYGYTF
>TRBV6-5|NA|TRBJ1-2|once
TGTGCCAGCAGTTCGCCGGGCGGGCAGGGGCATGGCTACACCTTC
CASSSPGGQGHGYTF
>TRBV27|TRBD1|TRBJ2-7|NA
TGTGCCAGCAGCCCGACAGGGCCCCACGAGCAGTACTTC
CASSPTGPHEQYF
>TRBV27|NA|TRBJ2-3|NA
TGTGCCAGCAGTTTTGTAGGACTCACAGATACGCAGTATTTT
CASSFVGLTDTQYF
>TRBV14|TRBD1|TRBJ1-4|few
TGTGCCAGCAGCCAGGGACAGACTGATGAAAAACTGTTTTTT
CASSQGQTDEKLFF
>TRBV5-5|NA|TRBJ2-7|few
TGTGCCAGCAGCTTCAACAGGGATTACGAGCAGTACTTC
CASSFNRDYEQYF
>TRBV6-1|NA|TRBJ2-3|NA
TGTGCCAGCAGGGTTACAGGGAGCTCGGCAGATACGCAGTATTTT
CASRVTGSSADTQYF
>TRBV9|TRBD1|TRBJ1-2|NA
TGTGCCAGCAGCCCCCGGGACAGTTATGGCTACACCTTC
CASSPRDSYGYTF
>TRBV10-3|NA|TRBJ2-7|NA
TGTGCCATCAGTTCAACCTACGAGCAGTACTTC
CAISSTYEQYF
>TRBV27|NA|TRBJ2-7|NA
TGTGCCAGCGCAAGTTACAGGCCTAGCTCCTACGAGCAGTACTTC
CASASYRPSSYEQYF
>TRBV6-6|TRBD2|TRBJ2-4|once
TGTGCCAGCAGCCTAGCGGGGAGGGACGGAAACATTCAGTACTTC
CASSLAGRDGNIQYF
>TRBV20-1|NA|TRBJ2-5|NA
TGCAGTGCCGTCCAAGAGACCCAGTACTTC
CSAVQETQYF